Listed below are T cell receptor beta chains from one sample, sequenced in a study of blood T cell repertoires in COVID-19. Data came from immunoSEQ multiplex PCR; TCRdb stores just in-frame clones and leaves some out. This table has about 180,000 clones, 90% to 95% appearing once. The material sequenced was peripheral blood. The source of these receptors is a man in his forties or fifties with acute or convalescent COVID-19. CDR3s include the opening cysteine and the closing phenylalanine or tryptophan. A D gene is named only where the DNA matches it firmly. Not every row has a clone size; where given, it reads once, few, many or a size class.

j_call,v_call,d_call,clone_size,cdr3_aa,cdr3_nt
TRBJ1-6,TRBV4-2,NA,NA,CASSLEDRHNSPLHF,TGTGCCAGCAGCCTAGAGGACAGACATAATTCACCCCTCCACTTT
TRBJ2-1,TRBV27,TRBD2,NA,CASSLVWREREQFF,TGTGCCAGCAGTTTGGTCTGGCGGGAGAGAGAACAGTTCTTC
TRBJ2-2,TRBV7-9,NA,NA,CASSLTGYAGELFF,TGTGCCAGCAGCTTAACAGGGTACGCCGGGGAGCTGTTTTTT
TRBJ1-1,TRBV6-2/TRBV6-3,NA,NA,CASSYIGVSEAFF,TGTGCCAGCAGTTACATCGGGGTTTCTGAAGCTTTCTTT
TRBJ2-2,TRBV5-1,TRBD1,once,CASSTRQGAGGELFF,TGCGCCAGCAGCACTCGACAGGGGGCGGGGGGGGAGCTGTTTTTT
TRBJ1-1,TRBV4-1,NA,NA,CASRKLRNTEAFF,TGCGCCAGCCGGAAACTACGGAACACTGAAGCTTTCTTT
TRBJ2-5,TRBV3-1/TRBV3-2,TRBD1,once,CASSPLLPQGALSETQYF,TGTGCCAGCAGCCCACTCTTACCCCAGGGGGCGCTGTCGGAGACCCAGTACTTC
TRBJ2-1,TRBV7-3,TRBD2,NA,CASSPLAGSYNEQFF,TGTGCCAGCAGCCCGCTAGCGGGCTCCTACAATGAGCAGTTCTTC
TRBJ1-2,TRBV28,NA,NA,CASSLLQDQIYGYTF,TGTGCCAGTTCACTACTACAGGACCAAATCTATGGCTACACCTTC
TRBJ2-1,TRBV29-1,TRBD2,once,CTLAGRGNEQFF,TGCACCCTAGCGGGACGGGGGAATGAGCAGTTCTTC
TRBJ1-1,TRBV7-9,NA,few,CASSETAPGQGSEAFF,TGTGCCAGCAGCGAGACAGCTCCGGGTCAGGGGTCCGAAGCTTTCTTT
TRBJ2-1,TRBV7-3,NA,NA,CASSLTGGEQFF,TGTGCCAGCAGCTTAACAGGCGGTGAGCAGTTCTTC
TRBJ2-2,TRBV6-1,NA,NA,CASSEEDSSTGELFF,TGTGCCAGCAGTGAAGAGGACAGTTCCACCGGGGAGCTGTTTTTT
TRBJ2-2,TRBV4-2,NA,few,CASSQGDRGGTGELFF,TGTGCCAGCAGCCAAGGCGATCGAGGGGGCACCGGGGAGCTGTTTTTT
TRBJ1-5,TRBV27,NA,once,CASSLRHRVQPQHF,TGTGCCAGCAGTTTACGCCATCGAGTTCAGCCCCAGCATTTT
TRBJ1-5,TRBV3-1/TRBV3-2,TRBD1,NA,CASSQGVTGVQPQHF,TGTGCCAGCAGCCAAGGTGTAACAGGGGTTCAGCCCCAGCATTTT